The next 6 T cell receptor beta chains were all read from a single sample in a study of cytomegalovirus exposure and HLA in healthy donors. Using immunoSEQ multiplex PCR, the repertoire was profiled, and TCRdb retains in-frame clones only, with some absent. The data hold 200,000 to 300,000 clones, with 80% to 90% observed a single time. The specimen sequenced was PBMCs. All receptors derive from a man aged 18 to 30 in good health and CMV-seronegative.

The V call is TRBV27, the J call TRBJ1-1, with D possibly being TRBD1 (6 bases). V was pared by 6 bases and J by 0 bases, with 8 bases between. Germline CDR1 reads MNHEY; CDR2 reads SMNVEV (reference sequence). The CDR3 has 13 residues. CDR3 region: CASSRGLNTEAFF. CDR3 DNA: TGTGCCAGCAGCAGGGGTTTGAACACTGAAGCTTTCTTT.

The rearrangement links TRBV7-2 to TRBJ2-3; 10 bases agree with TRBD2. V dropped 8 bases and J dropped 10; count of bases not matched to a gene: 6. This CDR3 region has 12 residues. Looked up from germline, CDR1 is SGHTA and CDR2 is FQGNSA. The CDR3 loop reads CASGASGRAQYF. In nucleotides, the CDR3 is TGTGCCAGCGGGGCTAGCGGGAGAGCGCAGTATTTT.

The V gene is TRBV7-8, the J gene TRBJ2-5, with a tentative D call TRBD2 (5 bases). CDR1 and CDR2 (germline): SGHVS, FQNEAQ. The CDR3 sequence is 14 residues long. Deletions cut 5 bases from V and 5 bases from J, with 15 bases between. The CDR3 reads CASSQGGPRETQYF. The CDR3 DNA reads TGTGCCAGCAGCCAAGGAGGCCCTAGGGAGACCCAGTACTTC.

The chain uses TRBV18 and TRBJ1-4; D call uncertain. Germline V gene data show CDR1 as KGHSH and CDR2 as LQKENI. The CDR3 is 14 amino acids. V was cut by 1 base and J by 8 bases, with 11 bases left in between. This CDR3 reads CASSPQIGREKLFF. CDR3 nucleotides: TGTGCCAGCTCACCACAGATTGGGCGCGAAAAACTGTTTTTT.

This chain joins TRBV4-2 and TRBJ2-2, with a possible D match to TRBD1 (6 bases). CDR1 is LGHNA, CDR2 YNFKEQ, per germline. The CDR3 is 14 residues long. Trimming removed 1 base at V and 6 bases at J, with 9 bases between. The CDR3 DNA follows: TGTGCCAGCAGCCAAGGGGACATTCCCGGGGAGCTGTTTTTT. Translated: CASSQGDIPGELFF.

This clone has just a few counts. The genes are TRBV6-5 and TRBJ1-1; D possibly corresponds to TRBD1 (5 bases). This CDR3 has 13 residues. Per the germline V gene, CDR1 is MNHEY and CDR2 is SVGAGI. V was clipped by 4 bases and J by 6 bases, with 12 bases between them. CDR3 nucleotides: TGTGCCAGCAGTTCGTTGCGACAGCCTGAAGCTTTCTTT. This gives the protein CASSSLRQPEAFF.